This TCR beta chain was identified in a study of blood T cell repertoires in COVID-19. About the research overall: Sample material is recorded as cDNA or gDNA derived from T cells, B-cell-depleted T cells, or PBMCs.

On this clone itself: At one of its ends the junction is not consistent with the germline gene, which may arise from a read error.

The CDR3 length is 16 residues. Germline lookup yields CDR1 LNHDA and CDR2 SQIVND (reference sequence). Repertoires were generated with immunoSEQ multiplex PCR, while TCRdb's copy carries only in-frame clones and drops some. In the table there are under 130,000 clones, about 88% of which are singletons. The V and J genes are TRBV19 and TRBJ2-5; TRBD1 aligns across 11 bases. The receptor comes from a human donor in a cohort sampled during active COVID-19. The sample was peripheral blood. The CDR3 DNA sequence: TGTGCCAGTTGTATGGACAGGGGGCTCCCCGGGGAGACCCAGTACTTC. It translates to CASCMDRGLPGETQYF.